These 32 T cell receptor beta chains came from one sample sequenced in a study of T cell responses to AZD1222 COVID-19 vaccine. Some clones are missing from TCRdb's copy, which holds only in-frame ones; the method was immunoSEQ multiplex PCR. The sample carries 130,000 to 150,000 clones, about 90% recorded once. This specimen consisted of peripheral blood, obtained on day 0 of AZD1222 vaccination. Receptors originate from an adult in good health.

The rearrangement joins TRBV12-3 or TRBV12-4 to TRBJ1-2; D is undetermined. The CDR3 consists of 13 residues. With 2 bases removed from V and 6 bases from J, the gap between germline ends came to 10 bases. CDR3 amino acids: CASSLFIWNGYTF. DNA of the CDR3: TGTGCCAGCAGTTTATTTATTTGGAATGGCTACACCTTC.

V gene TRBV9 combines with J gene TRBJ1-3; TRBD1 might be the D (6 bases). The CDR3 is 14 amino acids. Deletions cut 4 bases from V and 5 bases from J, with 13 bases between. Germline values: CDR1 SGDLS, CDR2 YYNGEE. This CDR3 reads CASSQGGVRNTIYF. The CDR3 coding sequence is TGTGCCAGCAGCCAAGGGGGTGTTAGAAACACCATATATTTT.

This chain uses TRBV11-3 with TRBJ2-2; unclear D gene. The V end was cut by 4 bases, the J end by 6 bases, with 6 bases between. CDR3 length: 12 residues. Germline lookup yields CDR1 SGHNT and CDR2 YENEEA. For the CDR3, the DNA is TGTGCCAGCAGCTCGGCAGCCGGGGAGCTGTTTTTT. Amino acid sequence: CASSSAAGELFF.

The chain is built from TRBV18 and TRBJ1-4, with 11 bases that match TRBD1. V trimming: 5 bases; J trimming: 5 bases; junction bases outside the gene matches: 4. The CDR3 covers 15 residues. Germline V gene sequence: CDR1 KGHSH, CDR2 LQKENI. CDR3 region: CASSRTGGWNEKLFF. CDR3 nucleotides: TGTGCCAGCTCAAGGACAGGGGGCTGGAATGAAAAACTGTTTTTT.

The V gene is TRBV6-5, the J gene TRBJ1-5, with D unresolved. V lost 4 bases and J lost 1, with 8 bases in between. The germline V gene has CDR1 MNHEY and CDR2 SVGAGI. The CDR3 runs to 14 residues. CDR3 DNA sequence: TGTGCCAGCAGTTTACTGGAAAGCAATCAGCCCCAGCATTTT. Its translation: CASSLLESNQPQHF.

Here the CDR3 reads CASSTGTGGLYEQYF. For the CDR3, the DNA is TGTGCCAGCAGCACCGGGACAGGGGGCTTGTACGAGCAGTACTTC. This chain joins TRBV13 and TRBJ2-7; 12 bases are a match to TRBD1. This CDR3 spans 15 amino acids. V lost 5 bases to trimming and J lost 4 bases; unmatched junction nucleotides: 6. The germline V gene encodes CDR1 PRHDT and CDR2 FYEKMQ (reference sequence).

This clone was picked up one time. The chain employs TRBV19 and TRBJ1-2; possibly TRBD1 for D (5 bases). Germline V gene lookup returns CDR1 LNHDA and CDR2 SQIVND (reference sequence). The CDR3 loop spans 13 amino acids. Deletions cut 6 bases from V and 3 bases from J, with 11 bases between. This CDR3 reads CASRETDDYGYTF. As DNA, the CDR3 is TGTGCCAGTAGGGAGACAGACGACTATGGCTACACCTTC.

This clone appeared once. The rearrangement links TRBV19 to TRBJ1-1; maybe TRBD1 (5 bases). This CDR3 is 15 amino acids long. Trimming shortened V by 3 bases and J by 0 bases, and 11 bases separated the two germline ends. Germline V gene sequence: CDR1 LNHDA, CDR2 SQIVND (reference sequence). As DNA, the CDR3 is TGTGCCAGTAGTATCGTTCCAGGGATGAACACTGAAGCTTTCTTT. It yields the protein CASSIVPGMNTEAFF.

The table lists this clone with a count of one. The chain joins TRBV6-5 to TRBJ1-5; TRBD1 might be the D (6 bases). V gave up 4 bases and J gave up 2 bases, with 9 bases separating them. Germline V lookup: CDR1 MNHEY, CDR2 SVGAGI. This CDR3 region has 14 residues. The CDR3 is CASSFRGGNQPQHF. CDR3 sequence (DNA): TGTGCCAGCAGTTTCAGGGGAGGCAATCAGCCCCAGCATTTT.

The genes are TRBV27 and TRBJ2-7; TRBD2 aligns across 10 bases. The V gene end was trimmed by 6 bases and the J gene end by 0 bases; junction bases not matched to a gene: 5. Per germline, CDR1 MNHEY and CDR2 SMNVEV (reference sequence). The CDR3 is made up of 15 amino acids. DNA for the CDR3: TGTGCCAGCAGCCGCACTAGCGGGGCCTCCTACGAGCAGTACTTC. Translation: CASSRTSGASYEQYF.

The chain couples TRBV6-5 to TRBJ2-1, with D tentatively TRBD2 (6 bases). Trimming took 3 bases from V and 9 from J, leaving 12 bases between them. There are 13 residues in the CDR3. Germline V gene data show CDR1 as MNHEY and CDR2 as SVGAGI. CDR3 amino acids: CASSYGGYGEQFF. The CDR3 region has the DNA TGTGCCAGCAGTTATGGGGGGTACGGTGAGCAGTTCTTC.

In DNA, the CDR3 is TGCGCCAGCAGCCAAGATCAGGCTAGCGGGAGAGGTACGCAGTATTTT. It codes for CASSQDQASGRGTQYF. This chain links TRBV4-3 with TRBJ2-3; the match to TRBD2 covers 10 bases. The V gene's germline CDR1 is LGHNA and CDR2 YSLEER. CDR3 length equals 16 residues. The junction had 8 bases not matched to a gene; V was cut back by 0 bases and J by 8 bases.

V is TRBV11-1 and J is TRBJ2-7; D might be TRBD1 (6 bases). CDR3 length: 13 residues. The germline CDR1 and CDR2 sequences are SGHAT and FQDESV (reference sequence). V dropped 1 base and J dropped 7 bases, with 11 bases sitting between them. CDR3 amino acids: CASSLVLDREQYF. The CDR3 bases are TGTGCCAGCAGCTTAGTTCTCGACAGGGAGCAGTACTTC. The variable domain in full, with the rest retrieved from reference TRBV11-1 and TRBJ2-7, is EAEVAQSPRYKITEKSQAVAFWCDPISGHATLYWYRQILGQGPELLVQFQDESVVDDSQLPKDRFSAERLKGVDSTLKIQPAELGDSAMYLCASSLVLDREQYFGPGTRLTVT.

The chain joins TRBV4-1 to TRBJ2-4; D call uncertain. Germline values: CDR1 MGHRA, CDR2 YSYEKL. The CDR3 is 16 residues long. Trimming left V 3 bases short and J 1 base short, with 13 bases between. The CDR3 loop is CASSQSDVLAKNIQYF. In DNA, the CDR3 is TGCGCCAGCAGCCAGTCAGACGTCCTGGCCAAAAACATTCAGTACTTC.

V usage is TRBV2 and J usage is TRBJ1-6, with 12 bases that match TRBD1. CDR1 is SNHLY and CDR2 is FYNNEI in the germline V gene. V dropped 6 bases and J dropped 7; count of bases not matched to a gene: 7. The CDR3 length is 16 residues. The CDR3 nucleotides are TGTGCCAGCAGCGCGGGACAGGGGGCCCTCAATTCACCCCTCCACTTT. It translates to CASSAGQGALNSPLHF.

CDR3 nucleotide sequence: TGTGCCAGCAAGTCGGGATGGACCGGGGAGCTGTTTTTT. Protein sequence: CASKSGWTGELFF. This rearrangement joins TRBV27 to TRBJ2-2; possible D gene TRBD2, 5 bases. The CDR3 loop spans 13 amino acids. CDR1 and CDR2 from the germline V gene are MNHEY and SMNVEV (reference sequence). V was trimmed by 7 bases and J by 5 bases, leaving 11 bases between them.

J is TRBJ1-5 and V is TRBV15; D gene ambiguous. Germline V gene data show CDR1 as LNHNV and CDR2 as YYDKDF (reference sequence). The CDR3 is made up of 12 amino acids. Trimming removed 0 bases from V and 4 bases from J, with 1 base in between. In nucleotides, the CDR3 is TGTGCCACCAGCAGAGATAATCAGCCCCAGCATTTT. Translating gives CATSRDNQPQHF.

V usage is TRBV5-4 and J usage is TRBJ2-5; maybe TRBD1 (6 bases). CDR1 and CDR2 (germline): SGHNT, YYREEE (reference sequence). CDR3 length equals 14 residues. The ends were cut back, 2 bases at V and 5 bases at J, with 13 bases in the middle. For the CDR3, the DNA is TGTGCCAGCAGCTTCATACCAGGGGAGGAGACCCAGTACTTC. Residues: CASSFIPGEETQYF. Full variable domain (missing parts from reference TRBV5-4 and TRBJ2-5): ETGVTQSPTHLIKTRGQQVTLRCSSQSGHNTVSWYQQALGQGPQFIFQYYREEENGRGNFPPRFSGLQFPNYSSELNVNALELDDSALYLCASSFIPGEETQYFGPGTRLLVL.

The V and J genes are TRBV7-8 and TRBJ2-3, with TRBD2 matching 12 bases. V was pared by 5 bases and J by 3 bases, with 9 bases of the junction left unmatched. There are 17 residues in the CDR3. Germline assignment: CDR1 SGHVS and CDR2 FQNEAQ. CDR3 sequence reads: CASSARLAGELTDTQYF. The CDR3 DNA is TGTGCCAGCAGCGCCCGACTAGCGGGAGAGTTAACAGATACGCAGTATTTT. Full variable domain (outside the CDR3, taken from reference TRBV7-8 and TRBJ2-3): GAGVSQSPRYKVAKRGQDVALRCDPISGHVSLFWYQQALGQGPEFLTYFQNEAQLDKSGLPSDRFFAERPEGSVSTLKIQRTQQEDSAVYLCASSARLAGELTDTQYFGPGTRLTVL.

The chain joins TRBV3-1 (or the pseudogene TRBV3-2) to TRBJ1-1, with a tentative D call TRBD1 (6 bases). The V and J ends lost 3 bases and 5 bases respectively, with 13 bases between them. Germline CDR1 reads LGHDT; CDR2 reads YNNKEL (reference sequence). The CDR3 sequence is 14 residues long. CDR3 sequence reads: CASSHRGRLTEAFF. DNA for the CDR3: TGTGCCAGCAGCCACCGGGGGCGTCTTACTGAAGCTTTCTTT.

This chain uses TRBV11-2 with TRBJ2-1, with TRBD1 matching over 7 bases. Germline-derived CDR1 and CDR2 are SGHAT and FQNNGV. The CDR3 has 15 residues. V dropped 1 base and J dropped 4; count of bases not matched to a gene: 4. CDR3 coding DNA: TGTGCCAGCAGCTTAGCTTACAGGGGTTACAATGAGCAGTTCTTC. Translation gives CASSLAYRGYNEQFF.

The V and J genes are TRBV28 and TRBJ1-3, with D possibly matching TRBD1 (5 bases). CDR1 and CDR2 (germline): MDHEN, SYDVKM. V dropped 5 bases and J dropped 0 bases, with 17 bases sitting between them. This CDR3 is built from 17 residues. CDR3 nucleotides: TGTGCCAGCAGTCCCTGGGGCAGGGTGAGCTCTGGAAACACCATATATTTT. Translating it yields CASSPWGRVSSGNTIYF.

V gene TRBV7-9 combines with J gene TRBJ1-2; D possibly corresponds to TRBD1 (6 bases). V was cut by 4 bases and J by 2 bases, with 11 bases left in between. The germline gives CDR1 SEHNR, CDR2 FQNEAQ (reference sequence). The CDR3 covers 14 residues. Here the CDR3 DNA reads TGTGCCAGCAGCTCGCAACAGGGCAACTATGGCTACACCTTC. This translates into CASSSQQGNYGYTF.

The V gene is TRBV6-4, the J gene TRBJ1-1, with 8 nucleotides matching TRBD1. CDR1 is MRHNA, CDR2 SNTAGT, per germline. V lost 6 bases to trimming and J lost 1 base; unmatched junction nucleotides: 4. The CDR3 covers 14 residues. The CDR3 reads CASSPGQENTEAFF. The CDR3 DNA is TGTGCCAGCAGCCCGGGACAGGAGAACACTGAAGCTTTCTTT.

This chain links TRBV4-1 with TRBJ1-6, with unresolved D. With 3 bases removed from V and 14 bases from J, the gap between germline ends came to 29 bases. CDR1 MGHRA and CDR2 YSYEKL come from the germline V gene. This CDR3 is built from 18 residues. The CDR3 loop is CASSQPLRGTPIRAALHF. The DNA of the CDR3 is TGCGCCAGCAGCCAGCCTCTACGGGGAACTCCAATCCGGGCGGCCCTCCACTTT.

The rearrangement uses TRBV11-3 and TRBJ2-1; 8 nucleotides agree with TRBD1. V gave up 1 base and J gave up 6 bases; unmatched junction bases: 5. The CDR3 has 15 amino acids. Germline CDR1 is SGHNT and CDR2 is YENEEA. CDR3 protein: CASSLGTGRINEQFF. In nucleotides, the CDR3 is TGTGCCAGCAGCTTAGGGACAGGGAGGATCAATGAGCAGTTCTTC.

The chain joins TRBV27 to TRBJ2-1; 8 nucleotides match TRBD2. The CDR3 totals 16 residues. The ends lost 6 bases at V and 3 bases at J; junction bases unmatched: 10. In germline, CDR1 is MNHEY, CDR2 SMNVEV (reference sequence). The CDR3 region has the DNA TGTGCCAGCAGCTTGGCGGCGGGAGGCGACTACAATGAGCAGTTCTTC. Translated, it gives CASSLAAGGDYNEQFF.

The chain links TRBV19 to TRBJ2-7, with 8 bases aligning to TRBD2. V was clipped by 5 bases and J by 3 bases; unmatched bases: 9. Per germline, CDR1 LNHDA and CDR2 SQIVND (reference sequence). CDR3 length: 15 residues. The CDR3 is CASSLSGSISYEQYF. CDR3 DNA sequence: TGTGCCAGTAGTTTAAGCGGGAGTATAAGCTACGAGCAGTACTTC. Complete variable domain (other parts from reference TRBV19 and TRBJ2-7): DGGITQSPKYLFRKEGQNVTLSCEQNLNHDAMYWYRQDPGQGLRLIYYSQIVNDFQKGDIAEGYSVSREKKESFPLTVTSAQKNPTAFYLCASSLSGSISYEQYFGPGTRLTVT.

Points on this clone: Other DNA sequences of this sample code for an identical CDR3. V is TRBV7-3 and J is TRBJ2-1; 12 bases match TRBD2. Unmatched junction bases numbered 0, after V lost 3 bases and J lost 6 bases. The CDR3 contains 14 residues. Germline CDR1 reads SGHTA; CDR2 reads FQGTGA. This chain's CDR3 is CASSLTSGSNEQFF. The CDR3 nucleotides read TGTGCCAGCAGCTTGACTAGCGGGAGCAATGAGCAGTTCTTC. The variable domain in full, with the rest retrieved from reference TRBV7-3 and TRBJ2-1, is GAGVSQTPSNKVTEKGKYVELRCDPISGHTALYWYRQSLGQGPEFLIYFQGTGAADDSGLPNDRFFAVRPEGSVSTLKIQRTERGDSAVYLCASSLTSGSNEQFFGPGTRLTVL.

A single count supports this clone. The chain uses TRBV18 and TRBJ2-3, with 9 bases that match TRBD1. J was trimmed by 6 bases and V by 8 bases; bases with no gene match: 15. Germline V gives CDR1 KGHSH, CDR2 LQKENI. This CDR3 is 16 amino acids long. CDR3 sequence: CASAIKGTGGMDTQYF. The CDR3 coding sequence is TGTGCCAGCGCCATTAAAGGTACAGGGGGCATGGATACGCAGTATTTT.

The V gene is TRBV19, the J gene TRBJ2-3; the match to TRBD2 covers 8 bases. The CDR3 contains 14 residues. Germline assignment: CDR1 LNHDA and CDR2 SQIVND (reference sequence). V lost 1 base, J lost 7 bases, and 4 bases stayed unmatched. The CDR3 sequence: CASSIAGGPNTQYF. CDR3 DNA: TGTGCCAGTAGTATAGCGGGAGGGCCGAATACGCAGTATTTT.

The gene calls are TRBV18 and TRBJ2-7; D assignment may be TRBD1 or TRBD2 (5 bases each). V lost 3 bases, J lost 2 bases, and 20 bases lay in between. The CDR3 has 17 residues. Germline V gene sequence: CDR1 KGHSH, CDR2 LQKENI. The CDR3, as DNA: TGTGCCAGCTCACCCCGGGGACCGCAGCAAAATACCTACGAGCAGTACTTC. Protein sequence: CASSPRGPQQNTYEQYF.